Listed below are T cell receptor beta chains from one sample, sequenced in a study of shared clonotypes between healthy human individuals. The data were produced by immunoSEQ multiplex PCR, yet TCRdb's version contains in-frame clones alone and is incomplete. The sample shows approximately 1.9 million clones, about 94% of them seen only once. The sample comprised naive CD8+ T cells from PBMCs. All receptors derive from a young man in good health. Some clones in this sample may be carry-over from other donors' samples. Both conserved end residues are part of each CDR3. A D gene is named only where the DNA matches it firmly. Not every row has a clone size; where given, it reads once, few, many or a size class.

length	V	size	J	D	DNA	CDR3
15	TRBV19	-	TRBJ2-7	TRBD1	TGTGCCAGTAGTATCCGGGACAGGGGAGGGGACGAGCAGTACTTC	CASSIRDRGGDEQYF
16	TRBV5-1	-	TRBJ1-4	-	TGCGCCAGCAGGGAAAGCTCCGGACAGCCTAATGAAAAACTGTTTTTT	CASRESSGQPNEKLFF
15	TRBV19	-	TRBJ1-5	-	TGTGCCAGTAGTATCTGGGTTTCGGGCAATCAGCCCCAGCATTTT	CASSIWVSGNQPQHF
12	TRBV29-1	-	TRBJ2-2	-	TGCAGCGTTGCAGGGGTTGCCGGGGAGCTGTTTTTT	CSVAGVAGELFF
16	TRBV7-8	once	TRBJ1-1	TRBD1	TGTGCCAGCAGCAAAATGGCAGGGGGAATGAACACTGAAGCTTTCTTT	CASSKMAGGMNTEAFF
15	TRBV11-2	-	TRBJ1-2	-	TGTGCCAGCAGCTTAGAGGGGGCAGGACTCTATGGCTACACCTTC	CASSLEGAGLYGYTF
14	TRBV6-4	-	TRBJ2-1	-	TGTGCCAGCAGTGACTCCAGAGGGGGCAATGAGCAGTTCTTC	CASSDSRGGNEQFF
12	TRBV2	-	TRBJ2-7	-	TGTGCCAGCAAGGACTTCACCTACGAGCAGTACTTC	CASKDFTYEQYF
15	TRBV6-5	-	TRBJ2-1	-	TGTGCCAGCAGCCGGGCAACGAGCTCCTACAATGAGCAGTTCTTC	CASSRATSSYNEQFF
15	TRBV7-6	-	TRBJ2-1	-	TGTGCCAGCAGCCGCTCGGACAACGCCTACAATGAGCAGTTCTTC	CASSRSDNAYNEQFF
18	TRBV19	-	TRBJ2-2	-	TGTGCCAGTAGACCTCACCCAGGGCTAGCCGCGAACACCGGGGAGCTGTTTTTT	CASRPHPGLAANTGELFF
16	TRBV4-1	-	TRBJ2-1	-	TGCGCCAGCAGCCAAGTCGTTAGCGGTACCTACAATGAGCAGTTCTTC	CASSQVVSGTYNEQFF
14	TRBV28	-	TRBJ2-7	-	TGTGCCAGCAGTTTGACAGGCAACCCCTACGAGCAGTACTTC	CASSLTGNPYEQYF
14	TRBV6-1	-	TRBJ1-5	TRBD1	TGTGCCAGCAGTCCTGACAGGGGTAATCAGCCCCAGCATTTT	CASSPDRGNQPQHF
15	TRBV11-2	-	TRBJ2-1	TRBD1	TGTGCCAGCAGCGCTAACAGGGGCTCCTACAATGAGCAGTTCTTC	CASSANRGSYNEQFF